What follows are 25 T cell receptor beta chains derived from one specimen sequenced in a study of T-cell reconstitution after alpha-beta-depleted transplantation in children. The authors prepared the TCRbeta library with unique molecular identifiers. One entry per CDR3 protein results from TCRdb running MiXCR on the PCR reads. The data hold approximately 270,000 distinct CDR3 sequences, with 9.9% observed a single time. Specimen: PBMCs from the stem cell graft donor, collected from the stem cell graft. The receptors shown here come from a human donor who donated a stem cell graft to a child with SCID.

This clonotype occurred a few times. The V call is TRBV5-6, the J call TRBJ1-4; 8 bases map to TRBD1. Germline trimming cut 4 bases from V and 8 bases from J; bases unmatched to any gene: 13. CDR3 length equals 16 residues. Germline V lookup: CDR1 SGHDT, CDR2 YYEEEE. CDR3 protein: CASSQIGQGFGEKLFF. The CDR3 nucleotides read TGTGCCAGCAGCCAGATAGGACAGGGCTTTGGGGAAAAACTGTTTTTT. Looking up the rest from reference TRBV5-6 and TRBJ1-4 gives the full variable domain: DAGVTQSPTHLIKTRGQQVTLRCSPKSGHDTVSWYQQALGQGPQFIFQYYEEEERQRGNFPDRFSGHQFPNYSSELNVNALLLGDSALYLCASSQIGQGFGEKLFFGSGTQLSVL.

This clonotype came up a few times. The chain joins TRBV12-3 or TRBV12-4 to TRBJ2-3; TRBD1 matches 7 bases. The length of the CDR3 is 18 residues. V dropped 0 bases and J dropped 6; count of bases not matched to a gene: 15. The CDR3 sequence: CASSLAHRGDSPADTQYF. DNA of the CDR3: TGTGCCAGCAGTTTAGCGCATCGAGGGGACAGCCCTGCGGATACGCAGTATTTT.

This clonotype was recorded at least ten times. This rearrangement joins TRBV15 to TRBJ2-5; D is unclear. This CDR3 spans 12 amino acids. Germline V CDR1 and CDR2: LNHNV, YYDKDF (reference sequence). The V and J ends lost 5 bases and 4 bases respectively, with 8 bases between them. The CDR3 coding sequence is TGTGCCACCAGCGAAGGGTTAGAGACCCAGTACTTC. It codes for CATSEGLETQYF.

A few counts support this clonotype. The chain combines TRBV25-1 with TRBJ2-7, with TRBD1 matching 9 bases. Germline assignment: CDR1 MGHDK and CDR2 SYGVNS. This CDR3 is built from 14 residues. Germline trimming cut 4 bases from V and 5 bases from J; bases unmatched to any gene: 6. CDR3 DNA sequence: TGTGCCAGCAGTGCCTTGGGACAGGGTAACGAGCAGTACTTC. This codes for CASSALGQGNEQYF.

This clonotype was counted many times. The rearrangement links TRBV1 to TRBJ2-7; TRBD1 is the table's D call and was not checked against the DNA. TRBV1 is a pseudogene locus. The CDR3 covers 16 residues. CDR3 coding DNA: TGCACCAGCAGCCCGAAGATAGACAGGGGGGCCTACGAGCAGTACTTC. Encoded protein: CTSSPKIDRGAYEQYF.

This clonotype came up a few times. The chain combines TRBV10-3 with TRBJ1-1, with TRBD1 as a possible D gene (5 bases). CDR3 size: 15 residues. Germline CDR1 ENHRY, CDR2 SYGVKD. V lost 4 bases, J lost 6 bases, and 18 bases lay in between. The CDR3 loop reads CAISGVVGTFAEAFF. CDR3 bases: TGTGCCATCAGTGGGGTAGTAGGGACGTTCGCTGAAGCTTTCTTT.

The table lists this clonotype with a few counts. The V gene is TRBV15, the J gene TRBJ2-3, with D tentatively TRBD2 (6 bases). The germline CDR1 and CDR2 sequences are LNHNV and YYDKDF (reference sequence). The CDR3 runs 16 residues. Trimming left V 4 bases short and J 1 base short, with 15 bases between. The CDR3 protein is CATSNWDSPGTDTQYF. The CDR3 bases are TGTGCCACCAGCAACTGGGACTCGCCGGGCACAGATACGCAGTATTTT.

Points on this clonotype: A read error may be the cause here, since a much bigger clone is one base away. This sequence joins TRBV5-1 and TRBJ2-3, with TRBD1 matching 7 bases. Germline assignment: CDR1 SGHRS and CDR2 YFSETQ. The CDR3 is made up of 15 amino acids. V dropped 4 bases and J dropped 4; count of bases not matched to a gene: 9. The CDR3 bases are TGCGCCAGCAGCACCGGGACAGTGGTGGCAGATACGCAGTATTTT. It translates to CASSTGTVVADTQYF.

This clonotype was counted only a few times. V usage is TRBV3-1 and J usage is TRBJ1-5; 8 nucleotides line up with TRBD1. J was trimmed by 1 base and V by 4 bases; bases with no gene match: 6. The V gene's germline CDR1 is LGHDT and CDR2 YNNKEL (reference sequence). The CDR3 is 16 residues long. CDR3 in amino acids: CASSLKGQGSNQPQHF. For the CDR3, the DNA is TGTGCCAGCAGCCTAAAAGGACAGGGAAGCAATCAGCCCCAGCATTTT.

This clonotype was counted between two and nine times. This chain joins TRBV5-1 and TRBJ1-1; D unresolved. The CDR3 runs 11 residues. The V and J ends lost 5 bases and 3 bases respectively, with 5 bases between them. Germline CDR1 and CDR2: SGHRS and YFSETQ. CDR3 amino acids: CASRLYTEAFF. CDR3 in DNA: TGCGCCAGCAGGTTATACACTGAAGCTTTCTTT.

At least ten counts were recorded for this clonotype. The rearrangement joins TRBV7-2 to TRBJ2-1, with D maybe TRBD1 (5 bases). V dropped 4 bases and J dropped 11 bases, with 15 bases sitting between them. This CDR3 is 13 amino acids long. Germline V gene data show CDR1 as SGHTA and CDR2 as FQGNSA. CDR3: CASSWSDNGKQFF. CDR3 in DNA: TGTGCCAGCAGCTGGTCGGACAATGGGAAGCAGTTCTTC.

The genes are TRBV5-1 and TRBJ1-1, with a weak D call TRBD1 (5 bases). Trimming cost V 7 bases and J 1 base, with 14 bases left between them. CDR1 SGHRS and CDR2 YFSETQ come from the germline V gene. This CDR3 has 14 residues. The CDR3 loop reads CASGHGYENTEAFF. The CDR3 bases are TGCGCCAGCGGACATGGGTATGAGAACACTGAAGCTTTCTTT.

This clonotype was counted only a few times. The chain has TRBV3-1 and TRBJ2-3; 10 bases map to TRBD2. The V gene end was trimmed by 4 bases and the J gene end by 8 bases; junction bases not matched to a gene: 21. This CDR3 contains 19 residues. CDR1 and CDR2 from the germline V gene are LGHDT and YNNKEL (reference sequence). CDR3 nucleotides: TGTGCCAGCAGCCGCCCCCCGGGGGTAGCGGGGGGCCACAGTATTACGCAGTATTTT. Encoded protein: CASSRPPGVAGGHSITQYF.

This clonotype appeared a few times. The V gene is TRBV7-3, the J gene TRBJ2-3; TRBD2 agrees at 15 bases. Germline V gene lookup returns CDR1 SGHTA and CDR2 FQGTGA. Germline trimming cut 5 bases from V and 9 bases from J; bases unmatched to any gene: 3. The CDR3 sequence is 14 residues long. CDR3 loop: CASSHGLAGGTQYF. In nucleotides, the CDR3 is TGTGCCAGCAGCCATGGACTAGCGGGGGGGACGCAGTATTTT.

The sample holds a few counts of this clonotype. V gene TRBV6-1 combines with J gene TRBJ2-2; 8 nucleotides align to TRBD1. This CDR3 region has 14 residues. J was trimmed by 7 bases and V by 6 bases; bases with no gene match: 7. Per germline, CDR1 MNHNS and CDR2 SASEGT. This CDR3 reads CASSRTGFSGELFF. CDR3 nucleotide sequence: TGTGCCAGCAGCAGGACAGGGTTTAGCGGGGAGCTGTTTTTT.

This clonotype was observed at least ten times. The rearrangement uses TRBV12-3 or TRBV12-4 and TRBJ1-1, with unresolved D. CDR3 length: 14 residues. With 3 bases removed from V and 5 bases from J, the gap between germline ends came to 13 bases. The DNA of the CDR3 is TGTGCCAGCAGTTTTTTGCCGAGGAAAACTGAAGCTTTCTTT. This codes for CASSFLPRKTEAFF.

This clonotype was seen repeatedly, ten times or more. The genes are TRBV12-3 or TRBV12-4 and TRBJ2-1; no definite D call. The V gene lost 0 bases and the J gene lost 9 bases, with 9 bases spanning the gap. The CDR3 is 13 amino acids. CDR3 nucleotide sequence: TGTGCCAGCAGTTTAGCGCTAACGGGTGAGCAGTTCTTC. As protein: CASSLALTGEQFF.

This clonotype was detected a few times. The V gene is TRBV12-3 or TRBV12-4, the J gene TRBJ1-1; D not certain. Trimming removed 6 bases from V and 0 bases from J, with 11 bases in between. The CDR3 extends over 14 amino acids. DNA of the CDR3: TGTGCCAGCAGCCCGAGCCCCATGAACACTGAAGCTTTCTTT. Amino acids: CASSPSPMNTEAFF.

This clonotype appeared a few times. The chain uses TRBV10-3 and TRBJ1-6, with 8 bases that match TRBD1. Trimming took 2 bases from V and 7 from J; bases not matched to a gene: 4. In germline, CDR1 is ENHRY, CDR2 SYGVKD. The CDR3 loop spans 15 amino acids. This CDR3 reads CAISEGGQENSPLHF. The CDR3 DNA is TGTGCCATCAGTGAGGGGGGACAGGAAAATTCACCCCTCCACTTT.

This clonotype has more than one count but fewer than ten. This chain links TRBV5-1 with TRBJ1-6; a weak D match, TRBD1 (6 bases). The CDR3 loop spans 18 amino acids. CDR1 and CDR2 from the germline V gene are SGHRS and YFSETQ. V shed 0 bases and J shed 2 bases, with 15 bases lying between them. This CDR3 is CASSLVGRGSAYNSPLHF. CDR3 DNA: TGCGCCAGCAGCTTGGTGGGTAGGGGGTCAGCCTATAATTCACCCCTCCACTTT.

This clonotype was observed a handful of times. This rearrangement joins TRBV27 to TRBJ1-6, with TRBD1 matching over 7 bases. Trimming took 6 bases from V and 9 from J; bases not matched to a gene: 8. This CDR3 has 14 amino acids. Per germline, CDR1 MNHEY and CDR2 SMNVEV (reference sequence). The CDR3 loop reads CASSYGQVGSPLHF. CDR3 DNA sequence: TGTGCCAGCAGCTACGGACAGGTTGGTTCACCCCTCCACTTT.

This clonotype came up a few times. The rearrangement links TRBV5-4 to TRBJ2-2, with D perhaps matching TRBD1 (5 bases). V shed 2 bases and J shed 4 bases, with 9 bases lying between them. The CDR3 length is 14 residues. Germline V lookup: CDR1 SGHNT, CDR2 YYREEE (reference sequence). CDR3 region: CASSLQDLTGELFF. Here the CDR3 DNA reads TGTGCCAGCAGCTTACAGGACCTCACCGGGGAGCTGTTTTTT. Combining the CDR3 with reference TRBV5-4 and TRBJ2-2 gives the whole variable domain ETGVTQSPTHLIKTRGQQVTLRCSSQSGHNTVSWYQQALGQGPQFIFQYYREEENGRGNFPPRFSGLQFPNYSSELNVNALELDDSALYLCASSLQDLTGELFFGEGSRLTVL.

J is TRBJ2-7 and V is TRBV2, with 9 bases lining up with TRBD1. Germline loops: CDR1 SNHLY, CDR2 FYNNEI. V was pared by 5 bases and J by 6 bases, with 8 bases of the junction left unmatched. This CDR3 has 14 amino acids. The CDR3 DNA is TGTGCCAGCAGTCGGGGACAGGGCTCTTCCGAGCAGTACTTC. Translation: CASSRGQGSSEQYF.

This rearrangement joins TRBV5-8 to TRBJ1-2; no clear D. The CDR3 runs to 14 residues. CDR1 and CDR2 (germline): SGHTS, YDEGEE. V lost 4 bases, J lost 4 bases, and 14 bases lay in between. The CDR3 sequence: CASSPNPMLYGYTF. In DNA, the CDR3 is TGTGCCAGCAGCCCGAACCCGATGCTCTATGGCTACACCTTC.

J is TRBJ1-1 and V is TRBV20-1; no clear D gene. Deletions cut 5 bases from V and 11 bases from J, with 18 bases between. The CDR3 has 12 amino acids. Looked up from germline, CDR1 is DFQATT and CDR2 is SNEGSKA (reference sequence). Here the CDR3 reads CSADREVGSAFF. The CDR3 DNA follows: TGCAGTGCTGACCGGGAGGTAGGCTCCGCTTTCTTT.